Given below is one T cell receptor beta chain in context. This sample stems from a study of regulatory T cells in long-lasting Graves disease. Investigators prepared the TCR beta libraries by applying iRepertoire HTBI primers and Arm-PCR of CDR3 regions. TCRdb called the multiplex PCR reads again in MiXCR, with one record for every CDR3 protein. The table lists hundreds of thousands of distinct CDR3 sequences, about 32% of them singletons. Deletions cut 4 bases from V and 4 bases from J, with 19 bases between. Germline V gene lookup returns CDR1 SGHDN and CDR2 FVKESK. This CDR3 has 17 residues. Noted time point: persistent/refractory GD, antithyroid drugs over 5 years with positive TRAb. The TCR library used RNA extracted from PBMCs.

The V gene is TRBV14, the J gene TRBJ2-2; D possibly corresponds to TRBD1 (6 bases). The sample here was peripheral blood mononuclear cells (PBMCs), taken when the disease was refractory, from a patient treated with antithyroid drugs. The sequence derives from a female donor with Graves disease. The CDR3 nucleotides read TGTGCCAGCAGCCCTCACCTCGACAGGTTTTTCACCGGGGAGCTGTTTTTT. Translated: CASSPHLDRFFTGELFF.